This T cell receptor beta chain came from a study of tumor-infiltrating lymphocytes in localized non-small cell lung cancer. The method was immunoSEQ multiplex PCR; TCRdb's version includes in-frame clones alone and lacks a portion of them. The sample consists of 20,000 to 25,000 clones, roughly two thirds of them appearing once. This clone has just one count. The target antigen is unknown. This CDR3 region has 12 residues. Per germline, CDR1 SGHRS and CDR2 YFSETQ. Whole-study findings and limits: Recurrence-free survival showed no association with tumor T-cell fraction. Different pieces of the same tissue were used for each assay.

The sequence was obtained from a human donor with non-small cell lung cancer. The chain couples TRBV5-1 to TRBJ2-5, with no clear D. The J call may be faulty, since TRBJ2-7 better matches the DNA end. Input material: lung tumor tissue. The CDR3 bases are TGCGCCAGCAGCTTGGACACCTACGAGCAGTACTTC. Amino acid sequence: CASSLDTYEQYF.